This record looks at one T cell receptor (beta chain) sequence and its context. Its matching antigen is unknown. One entry per CDR3 protein results from TCRdb running MiXCR on the RT-PCR reads. The sample holds hundreds of thousands of distinct CDR3 sequences, 15% to 19% seen once. The CDR3 runs 15 residues. The germline CDR1 and CDR2 sequences are SEHNR and FQNEAQ (reference sequence). V lost 4 bases and J lost 1, with 13 bases in between. This sample stems from a study of response to subunit inactivated influenza vaccine. Study findings and constraints: Few new T cells, the authors suggested, are recruited by each seasonal influenza vaccination.

Sample: PBMCs from blood, taken roughly 12 days after vaccination. This receptor was obtained from a man in his fifties or sixties who received an inactivated influenza vaccine. The J gene is TRBJ1-1, the V gene TRBV7-9, with no clear D. CDR3 sequence reads: CASSYPSLGNTEAFF. Here the CDR3 DNA reads TGTGCCAGCAGCTACCCCTCGCTGGGGAACACTGAAGCTTTCTTT.